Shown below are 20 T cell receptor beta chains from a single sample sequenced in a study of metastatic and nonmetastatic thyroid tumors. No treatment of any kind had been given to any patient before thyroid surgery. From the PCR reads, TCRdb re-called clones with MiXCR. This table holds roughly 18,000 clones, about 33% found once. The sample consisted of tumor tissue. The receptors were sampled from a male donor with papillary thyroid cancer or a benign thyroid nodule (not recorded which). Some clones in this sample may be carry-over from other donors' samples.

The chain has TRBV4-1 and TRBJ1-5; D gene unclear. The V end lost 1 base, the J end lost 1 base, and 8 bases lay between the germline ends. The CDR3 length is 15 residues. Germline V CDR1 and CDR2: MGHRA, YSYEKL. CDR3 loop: CASSQVPGSNQPQHF. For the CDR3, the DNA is TGCGCCAGCAGCCAAGTCCCCGGAAGCAATCAGCCCCAGCATTTT.

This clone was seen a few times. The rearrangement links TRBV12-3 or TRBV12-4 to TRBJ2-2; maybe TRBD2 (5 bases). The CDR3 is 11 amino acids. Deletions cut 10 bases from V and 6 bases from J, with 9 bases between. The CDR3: CATAGPGELFF. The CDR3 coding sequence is TGTGCCACCGCGGGTCCCGGGGAGCTGTTTTTT.

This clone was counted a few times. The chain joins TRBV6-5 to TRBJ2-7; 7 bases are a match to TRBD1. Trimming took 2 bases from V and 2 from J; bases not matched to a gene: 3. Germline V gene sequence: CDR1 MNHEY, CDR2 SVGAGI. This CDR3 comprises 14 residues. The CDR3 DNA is TGTGCCAGCAGTTACAACAGGGGAACCTACGAGCAGTACTTC. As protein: CASSYNRGTYEQYF.

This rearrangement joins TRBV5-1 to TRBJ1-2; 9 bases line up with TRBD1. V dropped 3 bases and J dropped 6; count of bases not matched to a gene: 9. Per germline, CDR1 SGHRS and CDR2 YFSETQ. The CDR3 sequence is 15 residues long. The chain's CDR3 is CASSSGQGAWDGYTF. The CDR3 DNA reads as TGCGCCAGCAGCTCGGGACAGGGTGCATGGGATGGCTACACCTTC.

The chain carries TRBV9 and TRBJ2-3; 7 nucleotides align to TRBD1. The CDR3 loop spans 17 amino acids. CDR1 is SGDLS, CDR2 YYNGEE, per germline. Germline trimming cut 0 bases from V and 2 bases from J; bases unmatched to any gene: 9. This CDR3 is CASSVGRTGPTTDTQYF. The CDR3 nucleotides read TGTGCCAGCAGCGTAGGCAGGACAGGCCCAACCACAGATACGCAGTATTTT.

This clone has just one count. The DNA of the CDR3 is TGCAGTGCGTCCGGGACTAGCGGGAGGGGCACCGGGGAGCTGTTTTTT. This codes for CSASGTSGRGTGELFF. V is TRBV20-1 and J is TRBJ2-2; 16 bases fit TRBD2. With 6 bases clipped from V and 4 bases from J, the junction kept 5 bases outside the gene matches. The CDR3 loop spans 16 amino acids. Germline CDR1 DFQATT, CDR2 SNEGSKA (reference sequence).

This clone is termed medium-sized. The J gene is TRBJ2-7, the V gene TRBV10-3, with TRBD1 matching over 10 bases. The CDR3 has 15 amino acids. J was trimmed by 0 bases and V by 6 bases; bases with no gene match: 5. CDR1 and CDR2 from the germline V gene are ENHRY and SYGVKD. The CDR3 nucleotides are TGTGCCATCAGGAAGGACAGGGGGAGCTCCTACGAGCAGTACTTC. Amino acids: CAIRKDRGSSYEQYF.

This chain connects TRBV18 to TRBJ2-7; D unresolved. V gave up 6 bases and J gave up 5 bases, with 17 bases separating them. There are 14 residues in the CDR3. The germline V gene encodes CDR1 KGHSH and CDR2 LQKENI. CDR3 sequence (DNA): TGTGCCAGCTCCCCGGTGGGTAGGACCCACGAGCAGTACTTC. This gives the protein CASSPVGRTHEQYF.

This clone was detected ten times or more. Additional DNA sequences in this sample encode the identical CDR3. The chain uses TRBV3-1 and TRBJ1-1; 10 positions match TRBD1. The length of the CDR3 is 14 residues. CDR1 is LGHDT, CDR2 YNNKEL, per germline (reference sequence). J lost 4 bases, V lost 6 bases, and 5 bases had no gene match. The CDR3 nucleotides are TGTGCCAGCAGTGGGGGACAGGGGAGCACTGAAGCTTTCTTT. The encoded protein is CASSGGQGSTEAFF.

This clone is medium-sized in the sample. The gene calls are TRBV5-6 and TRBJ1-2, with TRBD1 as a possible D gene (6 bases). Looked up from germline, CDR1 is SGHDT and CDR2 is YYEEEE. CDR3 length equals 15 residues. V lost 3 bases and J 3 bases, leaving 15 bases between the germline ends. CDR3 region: CASSYGQSQHYGYTF. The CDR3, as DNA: TGTGCCAGCAGCTATGGACAGAGCCAGCACTATGGCTACACCTTC.

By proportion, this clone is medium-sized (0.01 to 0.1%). CDR3 loop: CASSWDTGYEQYF. DNA of the CDR3: TGTGCCAGCAGCTGGGACACGGGCTACGAGCAGTACTTC. The gene calls are TRBV11-3 and TRBJ2-7; TRBD1 is a possible D gene (6 bases). V lost 4 bases and J lost 3, with 10 bases in between. The CDR3 extends over 13 amino acids. CDR1 and CDR2 from the germline V gene are SGHNT and YENEEA.

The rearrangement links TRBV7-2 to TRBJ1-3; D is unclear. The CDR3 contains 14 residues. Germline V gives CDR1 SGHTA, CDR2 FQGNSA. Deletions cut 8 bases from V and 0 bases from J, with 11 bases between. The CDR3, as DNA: TGTGCCAGCGGCCCTACGAGCTCTGGAAACACCATATATTTT. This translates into CASGPTSSGNTIYF. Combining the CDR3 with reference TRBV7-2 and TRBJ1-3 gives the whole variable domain GAGVSQSPSNKVTEKGKDVELRCDPISGHTALYWYRQSLGQGLEFLIYFQGNSAPDKSGLPSDRFSAERTGGSVSTLTIQRTQQEDSAVYLCASGPTSSGNTIYFGEGSWLTVV.

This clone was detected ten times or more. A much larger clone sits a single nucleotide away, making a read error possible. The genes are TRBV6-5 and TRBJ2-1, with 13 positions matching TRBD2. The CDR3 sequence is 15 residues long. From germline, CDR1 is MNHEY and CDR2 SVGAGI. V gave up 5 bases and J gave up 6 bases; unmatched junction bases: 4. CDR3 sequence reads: CASSLLAGGGNEQFF. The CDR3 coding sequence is TGTGCCAGCAGTCTACTAGCGGGAGGGGGCAATGAGCAGTTCTTC.

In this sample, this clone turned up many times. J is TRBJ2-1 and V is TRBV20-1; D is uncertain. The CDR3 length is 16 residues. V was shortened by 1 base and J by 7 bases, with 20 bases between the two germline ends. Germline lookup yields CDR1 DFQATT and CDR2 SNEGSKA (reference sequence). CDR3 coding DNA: TGCAGTGCTAGAGGCCGGGTCCTTGGCCTTCGGAATGAGCAGTTCTTC. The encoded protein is CSARGRVLGLRNEQFF.

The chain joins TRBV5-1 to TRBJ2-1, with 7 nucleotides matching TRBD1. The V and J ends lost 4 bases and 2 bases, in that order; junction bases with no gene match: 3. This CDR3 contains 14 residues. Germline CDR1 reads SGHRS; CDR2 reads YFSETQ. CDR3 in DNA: TGCGCCAGCAGCCAGGGACAGCCCTACAATGAGCAGTTCTTC. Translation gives CASSQGQPYNEQFF.

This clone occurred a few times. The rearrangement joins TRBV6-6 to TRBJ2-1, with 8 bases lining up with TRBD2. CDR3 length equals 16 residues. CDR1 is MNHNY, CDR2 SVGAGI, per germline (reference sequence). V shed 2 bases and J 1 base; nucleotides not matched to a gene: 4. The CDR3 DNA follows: TGTGCCAGCAGTTACCTAAGCGGGAGATCCTACAATGAGCAGTTCTTC. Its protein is CASSYLSGRSYNEQFF.

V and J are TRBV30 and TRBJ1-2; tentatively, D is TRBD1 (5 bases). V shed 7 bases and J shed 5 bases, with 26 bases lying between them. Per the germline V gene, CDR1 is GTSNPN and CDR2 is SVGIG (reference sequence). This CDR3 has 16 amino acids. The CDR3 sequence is CAFTRAGSLPSYGYTF. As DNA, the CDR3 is TGTGCCTTTACCAGGGCAGGGAGCCTACCGTCTTATGGCTACACCTTC.

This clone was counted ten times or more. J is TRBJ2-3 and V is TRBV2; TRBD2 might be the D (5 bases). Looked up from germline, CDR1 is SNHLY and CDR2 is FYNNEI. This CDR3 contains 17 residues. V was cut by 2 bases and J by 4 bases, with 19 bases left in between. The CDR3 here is CASSEFTDFQGPDTQYF. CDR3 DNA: TGTGCCAGCAGTGAATTTACGGACTTCCAAGGCCCAGATACGCAGTATTTT.

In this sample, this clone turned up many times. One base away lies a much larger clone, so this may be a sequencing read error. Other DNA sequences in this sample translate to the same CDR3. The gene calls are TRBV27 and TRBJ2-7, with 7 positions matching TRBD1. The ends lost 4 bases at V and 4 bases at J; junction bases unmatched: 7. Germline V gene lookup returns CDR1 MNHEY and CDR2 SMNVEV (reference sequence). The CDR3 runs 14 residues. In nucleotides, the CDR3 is TGTGCCAGCAGTTCCCCCACAGGGGTGTACGAGCAGTACTTC. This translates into CASSSPTGVYEQYF.

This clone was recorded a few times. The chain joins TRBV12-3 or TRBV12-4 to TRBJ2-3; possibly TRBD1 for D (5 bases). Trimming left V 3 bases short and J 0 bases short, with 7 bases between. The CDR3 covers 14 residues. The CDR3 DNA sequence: TGTGCCAGCAGTTTTCAGGGTAGCACAGATACGCAGTATTTT. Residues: CASSFQGSTDTQYF.